A single sample is the source of the 6 T cell receptor beta chains below, sequenced in a study of human T cells and chemical hapten exposure. TCRdb recomputed calls from the RACE reads with MiXCR, one row per CDR3 protein. The sample has about 80,000 distinct CDR3 sequences, about a tenth seen once. Noted time point: patch test 1, 2 weeks after DPC sensitization. The treatment denotes: therapeutic diphenylcyclopropenone sensitization with weekly scalp DPC. Sample: whole blood, taken in connection with sensitization to the hapten diphenylcyclopropenone (DPC). These receptors all stem from a woman between 45 and 60 years old with alopecia areata. Some clones in this sample may be carry-over from other donors' samples.

The table lists this clonotype with many counts. The V gene is TRBV7-2, the J gene TRBJ2-5; D not certain. The CDR3 runs to 14 residues. Trimming pared 4 bases from V and 5 bases from J, leaving 14 bases between. Germline CDR1 and CDR2: SGHTA and FQGNSA. The CDR3 loop reads CASSSGSARETQYF. The CDR3 coding sequence is TGTGCCAGCAGCTCTGGGTCTGCCCGTGAGACCCAGTACTTC.

This clonotype was seen at least ten times. V usage is TRBV20-1 and J usage is TRBJ1-1; the match to TRBD1 covers 7 bases. J was trimmed by 5 bases and V by 6 bases; bases with no gene match: 9. CDR1 DFQATT and CDR2 SNEGSKA come from the germline V gene (reference sequence). CDR3 length: 13 amino acids. The CDR3 DNA follows: TGCAGTGCCACAGACAGGGTGTGGACTGAAGCTTTCTTT. This codes for CSATDRVWTEAFF.

The chain employs TRBV28 and TRBJ1-5; a weak D match, TRBD1 (6 bases). There are 14 residues in the CDR3. V was shortened by 4 bases and J by 2 bases, with 9 bases between the two germline ends. Germline assignment: CDR1 MDHEN and CDR2 SYDVKM. The CDR3 sequence is CASSSGAGNQPQHF. DNA of the CDR3: TGTGCCAGCAGTTCAGGGGCCGGCAATCAGCCCCAGCATTTT.

The chain uses TRBV7-3 and TRBJ2-5; the D is unclear. This CDR3 has 14 amino acids. Trimming took off 0 bases at V and 5 bases at J, with 10 bases between the two ends. Germline V lookup: CDR1 SGHTA, CDR2 FQGTGA. Here the CDR3 DNA reads TGTGCCAGCAGCTTAACGTCCGGAGAGGAGACCCAGTACTTC. Its protein is CASSLTSGEETQYF.

This clonotype was observed at least ten times. The chain employs TRBV20-1 and TRBJ2-3; D is undetermined. Germline-derived CDR1 and CDR2 are DFQATT and SNEGSKA (reference sequence). The V gene lost 3 bases and the J gene lost 4 bases, with 20 bases spanning the gap. The CDR3 spans 16 residues. The CDR3 DNA is TGCAGTGCTAGCTCAAGCTCCGTACTAATGGCAGATACGCAGTATTTT. It specifies CSASSSSVLMADTQYF.

The chain employs TRBV7-9 and TRBJ1-2, with D hard to call. The V and J ends lost 2 bases and 0 bases respectively, with 4 bases between them. The CDR3 runs to 13 residues. Germline-derived CDR1 and CDR2 are SEHNR and FQNEAQ (reference sequence). The CDR3 is CASSLNTNYGYTF. The DNA of the CDR3 is TGTGCCAGCAGCTTAAACACTAACTATGGCTACACCTTC.